Listed below are T cell receptor beta chains from one sample, sequenced in a study of shared clonotypes between healthy human individuals. Using immunoSEQ multiplex PCR, the repertoire was profiled, and TCRdb retains in-frame clones only, with some absent. Here the sample spans about 2 million clones, 85% to 95% being singletons. The sequencing sample was made of naive CD4+ T cells sorted from blood. The receptors shown here come from a man between 18 and 29 years old in good health. Both conserved end residues are part of each CDR3. The D gene is left open where the match is weak. A clone size is listed for some rows: how often the clone was seen (once, few, many), or a class if it is expanded.

clone_size: NA; d_call: NA; j_call: TRBJ1-2; v_call: TRBV4-1; cdr3_nt: TGCGCCAGCAGCCAAGATCAGCCGGCGCGCTATGGCTACACCTTC; cdr3_aa: CASSQDQPARYGYTF
clone_size: NA; d_call: NA; j_call: TRBJ1-1; v_call: TRBV6-8; cdr3_nt: TGTGCCAGCAGAGGAACCACCCTCGCAGGGGCCCCGAACACTGAAGCTTTCTTT; cdr3_aa: CASRGTTLAGAPNTEAFF
clone_size: NA; d_call: TRBD2; j_call: TRBJ2-7; v_call: TRBV2; cdr3_nt: TGTGCCAGCCTTAGCGGGAGTCCCGCCTACGAGCAGTACTTC; cdr3_aa: CASLSGSPAYEQYF
clone_size: NA; d_call: TRBD1; j_call: TRBJ2-1; v_call: TRBV29-1; cdr3_nt: TGCAGCGTTTCCCCCGCGGGACAGGGGAATGAGCAGTTCTTC; cdr3_aa: CSVSPAGQGNEQFF
clone_size: NA; d_call: NA; j_call: TRBJ2-6; v_call: TRBV6-5; cdr3_nt: TGTGCCAGCAGTTACTTGTCTGGGGCCAACGTCCTGACTTTC; cdr3_aa: CASSYLSGANVLTF
clone_size: NA; d_call: TRBD1; j_call: TRBJ1-1; v_call: TRBV6-1; cdr3_nt: TGTGCCAGCAGTGTTGGACAGGGTACTGAAGCTTTCTTT; cdr3_aa: CASSVGQGTEAFF
clone_size: NA; d_call: TRBD1; j_call: TRBJ2-2; v_call: TRBV28; cdr3_nt: TGTGCCAGCATCGGAACAGGCAGGGGGTTTACCGGGGAGCTGTTTTTT; cdr3_aa: CASIGTGRGFTGELFF
clone_size: NA; d_call: NA; j_call: TRBJ2-3; v_call: TRBV7-2; cdr3_nt: TGTGCCAGCAGCTTAGAGCCGGGAAAGGATACGCAGTATTTT; cdr3_aa: CASSLEPGKDTQYF
clone_size: NA; d_call: NA; j_call: TRBJ1-4; v_call: TRBV15; cdr3_nt: TGTGCCACCAGCAGAGAAGGGACAATCGAAAAAGGTTGGCTGTTTTTT; cdr3_aa: CATSREGTIEKGWLFF
clone_size: NA; d_call: NA; j_call: TRBJ2-1; v_call: TRBV6-5; cdr3_nt: TGTGCCAGCAGTGGTGTGGACCTTAGCGGCGGTGAGCAGTTCTTC; cdr3_aa: CASSGVDLSGGEQFF
clone_size: once; d_call: NA; j_call: TRBJ1-3; v_call: TRBV11-3; cdr3_nt: TGTGCCAGCAGCTTAGGGGAGGCTGGAAACACCATATATTTT; cdr3_aa: CASSLGEAGNTIYF
clone_size: NA; d_call: NA; j_call: TRBJ2-7; v_call: TRBV9; cdr3_nt: TGTGCCAGCAGCGTACAGGGGCTAACTCACGAGCAGTACTTC; cdr3_aa: CASSVQGLTHEQYF
clone_size: NA; d_call: TRBD1; j_call: TRBJ2-7; v_call: TRBV15; cdr3_nt: TGTGCCACCAGCCCGGACAGGGGACATCTCGAGCAGTACTTC; cdr3_aa: CATSPDRGHLEQYF
clone_size: NA; d_call: TRBD1; j_call: TRBJ2-7; v_call: TRBV7-9; cdr3_nt: TGTGCCAGCAGCTACAACGACAGGGGCGCTCACCACTACGAGCAGTACTTC; cdr3_aa: CASSYNDRGAHHYEQYF
clone_size: NA; d_call: NA; j_call: TRBJ2-7; v_call: TRBV5-6; cdr3_nt: TGTGCCAGCAGCTTGAGGGGGGTTGGTAGCGGCTCCTACGAGCAGTACTTC; cdr3_aa: CASSLRGVGSGSYEQYF
clone_size: once; d_call: NA; j_call: TRBJ1-1; v_call: TRBV21-1; cdr3_nt: TGTGCCAGCAGCAATTACACTGAAGCTTTCTTT; cdr3_aa: CASSNYTEAFF
clone_size: NA; d_call: NA; j_call: TRBJ1-2; v_call: TRBV7-9; cdr3_nt: TGTGCCAGCACCCCGGTGGGGCCGGGCTATGGCTACACCTTC; cdr3_aa: CASTPVGPGYGYTF
clone_size: NA; d_call: TRBD1; j_call: TRBJ1-6; v_call: TRBV7-3; cdr3_nt: TGTGCCAGCAGCTTAAAGGGTTGGCAGGGGGGAGGTAATTCACCCCTCCACTTT; cdr3_aa: CASSLKGWQGGGNSPLHF
clone_size: NA; d_call: NA; j_call: TRBJ2-7; v_call: TRBV7-2; cdr3_nt: TGTGCCAGCAGCGCTGGAGGGGCCGTAGTTTACGAGCAGTACTTC; cdr3_aa: CASSAGGAVVYEQYF
clone_size: NA; d_call: NA; j_call: TRBJ1-1; v_call: TRBV6-5; cdr3_nt: TGTGCCAGCAGTTACTCGCGGAACACTGAAGCTTTCTTT; cdr3_aa: CASSYSRNTEAFF
clone_size: NA; d_call: TRBD2; j_call: TRBJ2-1; v_call: TRBV10-1; cdr3_nt: TGCGCCAGCAGCGCGACTAGCGGGAACTGGGTATACAATGAGCAGTTCTTC; cdr3_aa: CASSATSGNWVYNEQFF
clone_size: NA; d_call: TRBD1; j_call: TRBJ1-5; v_call: TRBV5-8; cdr3_nt: TGTGCCAGCAGCTTGGAGGTGGGACAGTATCAGCCCCAGCATTTT; cdr3_aa: CASSLEVGQYQPQHF
clone_size: NA; d_call: TRBD1; j_call: TRBJ2-2; v_call: TRBV5-4; cdr3_nt: TGTGCCAGCAGCTTGCCGACAGGGGCGAACACCGGGGAGCTGTTTTTT; cdr3_aa: CASSLPTGANTGELFF
clone_size: NA; d_call: TRBD1; j_call: TRBJ1-6; v_call: TRBV6-6; cdr3_nt: TGTGCCAGCACCCCCCTAAGGCAGGGGGCCTCACCCCTCCACTTT; cdr3_aa: CASTPLRQGASPLHF
clone_size: NA; d_call: NA; j_call: TRBJ2-2; v_call: TRBV6-5; cdr3_nt: TGTGCCAGCAGTTACGGACAGTTACGGGAGCTGTTTTTT; cdr3_aa: CASSYGQLRELFF
clone_size: once; d_call: TRBD1; j_call: TRBJ1-1; v_call: TRBV30; cdr3_nt: TGTGCCTGGGGGGGACAGGCGAACACTGAAGCTTTCTTT; cdr3_aa: CAWGGQANTEAFF
clone_size: NA; d_call: NA; j_call: TRBJ2-3; v_call: TRBV28; cdr3_nt: TGTGCCAGCAGTCTGGGGGGCACAGATACGCAGTATTTT; cdr3_aa: CASSLGGTDTQYF
clone_size: NA; d_call: NA; j_call: TRBJ1-6; v_call: TRBV11-2; cdr3_nt: TGTGCCAGCAGCCTTAGTGGGACACTCTATAATTCACCCCTCCACTTT; cdr3_aa: CASSLSGTLYNSPLHF
clone_size: NA; d_call: NA; j_call: TRBJ1-2; v_call: TRBV18; cdr3_nt: TGTGCCAGCTCACCCCCCCCAGGGATGAAAGGCTACACCTTC; cdr3_aa: CASSPPPGMKGYTF
clone_size: NA; d_call: NA; j_call: TRBJ1-2; v_call: TRBV7-9; cdr3_nt: TGTGCCAGCAGCTCCCCTGGGGGACGGAACGGCTACACCTTC; cdr3_aa: CASSSPGGRNGYTF
clone_size: NA; d_call: NA; j_call: TRBJ2-1; v_call: TRBV2; cdr3_nt: TGTGCCATAGGGGAATTTAGCATCCATGAGCAGTTCTTC; cdr3_aa: CAIGEFSIHEQFF
clone_size: NA; d_call: NA; j_call: TRBJ2-5; v_call: TRBV6-5; cdr3_nt: TGTGCCAGCCACCGGAGTCCGCGGGAGACCCAGTACTTC; cdr3_aa: CASHRSPRETQYF
clone_size: NA; d_call: NA; j_call: TRBJ2-7; v_call: TRBV6-5; cdr3_nt: TGTGCCAGCAGTTACGACAGGCTCTACGAGCAGTACTTC; cdr3_aa: CASSYDRLYEQYF
clone_size: NA; d_call: NA; j_call: TRBJ2-3; v_call: TRBV5-1; cdr3_nt: TGCGCCAGCAGCCCGCCGACGTCGAGCACAGATACGCAGTATTTT; cdr3_aa: CASSPPTSSTDTQYF
clone_size: NA; d_call: NA; j_call: TRBJ2-3; v_call: TRBV19; cdr3_nt: TGTGCCAGTAGTCCAGGGGACTTAAGCACAGATACGCAGTATTTT; cdr3_aa: CASSPGDLSTDTQYF
clone_size: NA; d_call: NA; j_call: TRBJ2-3; v_call: TRBV28; cdr3_nt: TGTGCCAGCAGTTTATGGGAGGCTAGCACAGATACGCAGTATTTT; cdr3_aa: CASSLWEASTDTQYF
clone_size: NA; d_call: NA; j_call: TRBJ2-3; v_call: TRBV21-1; cdr3_nt: TGTGCCAGCAGCAAAGCGCTAGCGGGTGGAGTAGATACGCAGTATTTT; cdr3_aa: CASSKALAGGVDTQYF
clone_size: NA; d_call: NA; j_call: TRBJ2-7; v_call: TRBV6-6; cdr3_nt: TGTGCCAGCAGTAACGGGGTCTACGAGCAGTACTTC; cdr3_aa: CASSNGVYEQYF
clone_size: NA; d_call: NA; j_call: TRBJ1-4; v_call: TRBV10-3; cdr3_nt: TGTGCCATCAGTGAGTTTCTTAATGAAAAACTGTTTTTT; cdr3_aa: CAISEFLNEKLFF
clone_size: NA; d_call: TRBD2; j_call: TRBJ2-2; v_call: TRBV4-3; cdr3_nt: TGCGCCAGCAGTCATGATAGGCTAGCGGGAAAAAACACCGGGGAGCTGTTTTTT; cdr3_aa: CASSHDRLAGKNTGELFF
clone_size: NA; d_call: NA; j_call: TRBJ1-2; v_call: TRBV28; cdr3_nt: TGTGCCAGCAGAGATCCCGGACAGACCTATGGCTACACCTTC; cdr3_aa: CASRDPGQTYGYTF
clone_size: NA; d_call: NA; j_call: TRBJ1-4; v_call: TRBV13; cdr3_nt: TGTGCCAGCAGCCTTGCAACTAATGAAAAACTGTTTTTT; cdr3_aa: CASSLATNEKLFF
clone_size: once; d_call: NA; j_call: TRBJ1-5; v_call: TRBV18; cdr3_nt: TGTGCCAGCTCACAGCGGTCGGGGGGCACCAACAATCAGCCCCAGCATTTT; cdr3_aa: CASSQRSGGTNNQPQHF
clone_size: once; d_call: TRBD1; j_call: TRBJ1-1; v_call: TRBV18; cdr3_nt: TGTGCCAGCTCACGGACAGGTGACACTGAAGCTTTCTTT; cdr3_aa: CASSRTGDTEAFF
clone_size: once; d_call: NA; j_call: TRBJ2-5; v_call: TRBV9; cdr3_nt: TGTGCCAGCAGCGTAGGTCCAGGGTCGGAGACCCAGTACTTC; cdr3_aa: CASSVGPGSETQYF
clone_size: NA; d_call: NA; j_call: TRBJ1-2; v_call: TRBV30; cdr3_nt: TGTGCCTGGAGTGTGTTCGGCTATGGCTACACCTTC; cdr3_aa: CAWSVFGYGYTF
clone_size: NA; d_call: TRBD2; j_call: TRBJ2-7; v_call: TRBV5-4; cdr3_nt: TGTGCCAGCAGCCTCCGACTAGCGGGGGAGCAGTACTTC; cdr3_aa: CASSLRLAGEQYF